The clone carrying this TCR beta chain has a count of ten or more. Its antigen is unknown. This entry belongs to a study of post-analysis software for immune sequencing data. Study context: Relapsing-remitting, secondary progressive and progressive-relapsing multiple sclerosis were all included among the disease courses.

Findings and caveats of the study: Diversity measured as normalized Chao1 was significantly lower in multiple sclerosis patients than in controls. Samples prepared in the same batch strongly co-clustered by F measure.

Sequencing libraries made from TCR beta cDNA carried unique molecular identifiers. Between about 0.85 and 11 million T cells gave rise to hundreds of thousands of cDNA molecules. From the PCR reads, TCRdb called clonotypes with MiXCR, one entry per CDR3 protein. The data hold around 200,000 distinct CDR3 sequences, with around 30% observed a single time. Material: blood. The sequence derives from a girl under 18 with multiple sclerosis.

Here the CDR3 reads CASSRLAGGDEQYF. The CDR3 nucleotides are TGTGCCAGCAGCCGACTAGCGGGAGGTGACGAGCAGTACTTC. The chain couples TRBV6-1 to TRBJ2-7; 13 bases are shared with TRBD2. Trimming at V came to 6 bases and at J to 5 bases, leaving 4 bases not matched to a gene. CDR3 length: 14 residues. Per germline, CDR1 MNHNS and CDR2 SASEGT.